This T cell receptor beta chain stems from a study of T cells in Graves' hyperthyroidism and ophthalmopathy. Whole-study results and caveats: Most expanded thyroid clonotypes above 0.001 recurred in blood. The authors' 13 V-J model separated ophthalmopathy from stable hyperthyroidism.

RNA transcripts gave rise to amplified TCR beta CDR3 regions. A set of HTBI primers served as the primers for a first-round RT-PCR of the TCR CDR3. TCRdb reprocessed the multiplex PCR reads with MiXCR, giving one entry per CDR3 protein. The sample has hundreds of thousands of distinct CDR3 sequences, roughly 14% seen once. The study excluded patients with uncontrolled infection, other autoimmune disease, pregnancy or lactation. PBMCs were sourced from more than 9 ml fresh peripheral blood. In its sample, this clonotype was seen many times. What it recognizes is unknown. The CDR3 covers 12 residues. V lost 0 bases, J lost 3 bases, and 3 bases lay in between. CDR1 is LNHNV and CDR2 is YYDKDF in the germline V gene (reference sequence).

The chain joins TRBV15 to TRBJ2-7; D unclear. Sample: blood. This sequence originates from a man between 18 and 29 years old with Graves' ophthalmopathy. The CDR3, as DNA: TGTGCCACCAGCAGAGATAGCTACGAGCAGTACTTC. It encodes CATSRDSYEQYF.